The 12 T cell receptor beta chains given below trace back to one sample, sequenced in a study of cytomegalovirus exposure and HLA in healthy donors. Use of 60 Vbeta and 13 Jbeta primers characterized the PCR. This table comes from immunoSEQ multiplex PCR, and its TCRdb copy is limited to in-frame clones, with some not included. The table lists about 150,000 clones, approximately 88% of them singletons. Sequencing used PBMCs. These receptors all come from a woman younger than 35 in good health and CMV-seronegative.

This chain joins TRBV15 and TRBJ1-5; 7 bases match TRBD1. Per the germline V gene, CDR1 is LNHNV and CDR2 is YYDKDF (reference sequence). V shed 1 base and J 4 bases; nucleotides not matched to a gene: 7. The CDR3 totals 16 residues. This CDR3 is CATSRGDSFGNQPQHF. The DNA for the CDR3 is TGTGCCACCAGCAGAGGGGACAGCTTCGGGAATCAGCCCCAGCATTTT.

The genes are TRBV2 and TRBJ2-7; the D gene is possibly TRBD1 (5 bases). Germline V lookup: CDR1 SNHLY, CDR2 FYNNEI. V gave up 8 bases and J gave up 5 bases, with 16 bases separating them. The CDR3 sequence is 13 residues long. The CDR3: CASGWGSSNEQYF. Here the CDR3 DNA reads TGTGCCAGCGGATGGGGCAGTTCCAACGAGCAGTACTTC. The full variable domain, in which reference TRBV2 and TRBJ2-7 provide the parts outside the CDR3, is EPEVTQTPSHQVTQMGQEVILRCVPISNHLYFYWYRQILGQKVEFLVSFYNNEISEKSEIFDDQFSVERPDGSNFTLKIRSTKLEDSAMYFCASGWGSSNEQYFGPGTRLTVT.

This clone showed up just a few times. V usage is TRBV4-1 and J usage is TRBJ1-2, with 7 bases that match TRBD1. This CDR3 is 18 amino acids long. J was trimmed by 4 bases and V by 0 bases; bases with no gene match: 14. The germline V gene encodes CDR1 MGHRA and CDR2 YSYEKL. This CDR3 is CASSQDVPPWQGVYGYTF. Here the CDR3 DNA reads TGCGCCAGCAGCCAAGATGTCCCACCGTGGCAGGGGGTCTATGGCTACACCTTC.

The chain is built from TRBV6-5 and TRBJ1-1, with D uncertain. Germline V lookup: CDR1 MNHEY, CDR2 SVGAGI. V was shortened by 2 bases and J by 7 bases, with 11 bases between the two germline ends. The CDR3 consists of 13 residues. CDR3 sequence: CASSYAGSNEAFF. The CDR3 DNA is TGTGCCAGCAGTTACGCGGGGAGCAATGAAGCTTTCTTT.

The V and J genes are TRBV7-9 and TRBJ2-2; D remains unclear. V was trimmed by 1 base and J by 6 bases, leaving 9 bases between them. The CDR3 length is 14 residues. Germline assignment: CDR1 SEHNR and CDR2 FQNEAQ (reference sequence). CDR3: CASSLEAIAGELFF. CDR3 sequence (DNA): TGTGCCAGCAGCTTAGAAGCGATAGCCGGGGAGCTGTTTTTT.

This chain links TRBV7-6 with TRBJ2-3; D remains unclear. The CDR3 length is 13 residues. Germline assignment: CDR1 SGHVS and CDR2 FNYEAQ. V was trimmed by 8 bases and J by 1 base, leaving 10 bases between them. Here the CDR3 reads CASGVGRTDTQYF. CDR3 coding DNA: TGTGCCAGCGGCGTGGGCCGCACAGATACGCAGTATTTT.

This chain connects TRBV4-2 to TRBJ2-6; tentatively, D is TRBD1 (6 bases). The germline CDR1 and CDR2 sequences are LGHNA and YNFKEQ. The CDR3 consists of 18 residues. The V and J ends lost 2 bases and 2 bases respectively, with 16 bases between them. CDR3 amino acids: CASSQFFRRGAGANVLTF. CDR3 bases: TGTGCCAGCAGCCAATTCTTTCGCAGGGGCGCTGGGGCCAACGTCCTGACTTTC.

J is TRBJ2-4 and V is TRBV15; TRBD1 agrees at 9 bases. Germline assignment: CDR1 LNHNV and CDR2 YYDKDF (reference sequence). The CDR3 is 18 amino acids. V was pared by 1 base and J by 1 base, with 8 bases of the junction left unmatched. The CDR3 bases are TGTGCCACCAGCAGAGGCGACAGGGGGGCTATTGCCAAAAACATTCAGTACTTC. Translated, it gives CATSRGDRGAIAKNIQYF.

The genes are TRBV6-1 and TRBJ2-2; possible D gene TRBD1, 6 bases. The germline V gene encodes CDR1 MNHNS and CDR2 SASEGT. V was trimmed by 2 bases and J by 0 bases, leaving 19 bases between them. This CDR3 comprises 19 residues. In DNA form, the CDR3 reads TGTGCCAGCAGTGAAACACAGGGTAGTGGTGGATCGAACACCGGGGAGCTGTTTTTT. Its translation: CASSETQGSGGSNTGELFF.

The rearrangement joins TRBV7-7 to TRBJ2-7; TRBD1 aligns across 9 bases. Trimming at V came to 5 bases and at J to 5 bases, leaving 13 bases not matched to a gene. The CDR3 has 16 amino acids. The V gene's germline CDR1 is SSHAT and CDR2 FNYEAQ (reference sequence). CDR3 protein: CASSHRTKTGGNEQYF. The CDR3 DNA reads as TGTGCCAGCAGCCACAGAACGAAAACAGGGGGCAACGAGCAGTACTTC. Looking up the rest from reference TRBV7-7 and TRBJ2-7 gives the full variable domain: GAGVSQSPRYKVTKRGQDVTLRCDPISSHATLYWYQQALGQGPEFLTYFNYEAQPDKSGLPSDRFSAERPEGSISTLTIQRTEQRDSAMYRCASSHRTKTGGNEQYFGPGTRLTVT.

Here the CDR3 reads CASSLGGSANTEAFF. CDR3 bases: TGTGCCAGCAGCTTAGGTGGCTCCGCGAACACTGAAGCTTTCTTT. This chain connects TRBV11-2 to TRBJ1-1; D is unclear. The CDR3 is 15 residues long. V was cut by 1 base and J by 1 base, with 10 bases left in between. Looked up from germline, CDR1 is SGHAT and CDR2 is FQNNGV.

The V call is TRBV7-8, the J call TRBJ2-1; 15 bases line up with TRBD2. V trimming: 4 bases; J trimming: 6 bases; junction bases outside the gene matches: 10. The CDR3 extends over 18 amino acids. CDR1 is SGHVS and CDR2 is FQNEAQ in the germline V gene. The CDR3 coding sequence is TGTGCCAGCAGCTCGCTCCGCTGGACTAGCGGGGGGGCCAATGAGCAGTTCTTC. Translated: CASSSLRWTSGGANEQFF.